These 14 T cell receptor beta chains share one sample of origin, sequenced in a study of cytotoxic CD8 clonotypes in ibrutinib-treated CLL. Some clones are missing from TCRdb's copy, which holds only in-frame ones; the method was immunoSEQ multiplex PCR. The sample records over 70,000 clones, 70% to 80% being singletons. The specimen comprised PBMCs, sampled after 12 months of ibrutinib treatment. These receptors were collected from a human donor with chronic lymphocytic leukemia.

This chain joins TRBV27 and TRBJ2-3; D is unclear. Germline CDR1 MNHEY, CDR2 SMNVEV (reference sequence). V was trimmed by 0 bases and J by 4 bases, leaving 2 bases between them. CDR3 length equals 12 residues. The CDR3 DNA reads TGTGCCAGCAGTTTATCCCCAGATACGCAGTATTTT. Translation gives CASSLSPDTQYF.

The chain recombines TRBV28 with TRBJ2-2, with D possibly being TRBD2 (5 bases). Trimming removed 5 bases from V and 6 bases from J, with 10 bases in between. Germline CDR1 reads MDHEN; CDR2 reads SYDVKM. This CDR3 contains 13 residues. CDR3 coding DNA: TGTGCCAGCAGTCTGGACTTTCCCGGGGAGCTGTTTTTT. It encodes CASSLDFPGELFF.

V gene TRBV10-2 combines with J gene TRBJ1-5; no firm D call. This CDR3 is 13 amino acids long. The V gene lost 2 bases and the J gene lost 7 bases, with 9 bases spanning the gap. The germline CDR1 and CDR2 sequences are WSHSY and SAAADI. DNA of the CDR3: TGCGCCAGCAGTGAGACCATACGGCAGCCCCAGCATTTT. It codes for CASSETIRQPQHF.

The chain combines TRBV18 with TRBJ1-5; D may be TRBD1 (5 bases). The germline CDR1 and CDR2 sequences are KGHSH and LQKENI. This CDR3 is 13 amino acids long. V was cut by 3 bases and J by 5 bases, with 8 bases left in between. For the CDR3, the DNA is TGTGCCAGCTCACCGACAGATTATCAGCCCCAGCATTTT. It specifies CASSPTDYQPQHF.

This chain joins TRBV11-2 and TRBJ2-5; the match to TRBD1 covers 9 bases. Germline V CDR1 and CDR2: SGHAT, FQNNGV. V lost 1 base and J lost 5; bases outside the gene matches: 8. The CDR3 sequence is 16 residues long. Written as DNA, the CDR3 is TGTGCCAGCAGCTTAGGCACAGGGGGCGGGACGGAGACCCAGTACTTC. It codes for CASSLGTGGGTETQYF.

V usage is TRBV9 and J usage is TRBJ2-7; 7 positions agree with TRBD2. CDR3 length: 15 amino acids. V lost 4 bases, J lost 3 bases, and 10 bases stayed unmatched. CDR1 is SGDLS and CDR2 is YYNGEE in the germline V gene. The CDR3 DNA is TGTGCCAGCAGCACGGGGAGCGGGAAGTTCTACGAGCAGTACTTC. It codes for CASSTGSGKFYEQYF.

V usage is TRBV15 and J usage is TRBJ2-7; 10 bases fit TRBD1. Germline V gene sequence: CDR1 LNHNV, CDR2 YYDKDF (reference sequence). CDR3 length: 14 amino acids. Trimming removed 1 base from V and 7 bases from J; junction bases left unmatched: 4. This CDR3 is CATSRGQGAGEQYF. CDR3 in DNA: TGTGCCACCAGCAGAGGACAGGGGGCAGGGGAGCAGTACTTC.

The rearrangement links TRBV7-2 to TRBJ2-3; D may correspond to TRBD1 or TRBD2 (7 bases each). The CDR3 spans 14 residues. CDR1 SGHTA and CDR2 FQGNSA come from the germline V gene. V dropped 6 bases and J dropped 9 bases, with 19 bases sitting between them. CDR3 in amino acids: CASRWGGQTSTQYF. CDR3 in DNA: TGTGCCAGCAGGTGGGGGGGACAGACAAGCACGCAGTATTTT.

The genes are TRBV18 and TRBJ2-7; 8 nucleotides match TRBD1. CDR3 length: 15 amino acids. From germline, CDR1 is KGHSH and CDR2 LQKENI. J was trimmed by 7 bases and V by 2 bases; bases with no gene match: 10. The CDR3 sequence is CASSPGTGGPAEQYF. The CDR3 bases are TGTGCCAGCTCACCAGGGACAGGAGGTCCGGCTGAGCAGTACTTC.

CDR3 in DNA: TGTGCCAGCAGCCCCCTGGGGGCGATAAACTCCTACGAGCAGTACTTC. Translated: CASSPLGAINSYEQYF. The rearrangement joins TRBV7-9 to TRBJ2-7; tentatively, D is TRBD1 (6 bases). The CDR3 has 16 amino acids. Deletions cut 5 bases from V and 0 bases from J, with 17 bases between. The germline CDR1 and CDR2 sequences are SEHNR and FQNEAQ (reference sequence).

The CDR3 is CASSMGWGNTIYF. The CDR3 DNA reads TGTGCCAGCAGCATGGGGTGGGGAAACACCATATATTTT. The chain combines TRBV7-2 with TRBJ1-3; no clear D. The CDR3 totals 13 residues. Germline V lookup: CDR1 SGHTA, CDR2 FQGNSA. The V end was cut by 5 bases, the J end by 4 bases, with 9 bases between.

The chain is built from TRBV15 and TRBJ2-5; 9 positions match TRBD2. Germline V gene lookup returns CDR1 LNHNV and CDR2 YYDKDF (reference sequence). The CDR3 loop spans 16 amino acids. Trimming at V came to 5 bases and at J to 5 bases, leaving 12 bases not matched to a gene. The chain's CDR3 is CATSPRGSGGRETQYF. The CDR3 bases are TGTGCCACCAGCCCCCGGGGAAGCGGGGGGCGGGAGACCCAGTACTTC. The full variable domain, in which reference TRBV15 and TRBJ2-5 provide the parts outside the CDR3, is DAMVIQNPRYQVTQFGKPVTLSCSQTLNHNVMYWYQQKSSQAPKLLFHYYDKDFNNEADTPDNFQSRRPNTSFCFLDIRSPGLGDTAMYLCATSPRGSGGRETQYFGPGTRLLVL.

The chain uses TRBV9 and TRBJ2-2; 7 bases are a match to TRBD1. V shed 0 bases, J shed 7 bases, and the junction held 6 bases outside the gene matches. The CDR3 is 15 residues long. From germline, CDR1 is SGDLS and CDR2 YYNGEE. The CDR3 DNA sequence: TGTGCCAGCAGCGTAGGGACAGGATGGGGCGGGGAGCTGTTTTTT. Its translation is CASSVGTGWGGELFF.

This clone was counted a few times. Different DNA sequences within this sample yield the same CDR3. The rearrangement links TRBV7-9 to TRBJ2-3; D is ambiguous. V was cut by 0 bases and J by 6 bases, with 4 bases left in between. Germline values: CDR1 SEHNR, CDR2 FQNEAQ (reference sequence). The CDR3 is 12 residues long. The CDR3 here is CASSLARDTQYF. The CDR3 bases are TGTGCCAGCAGCTTAGCGCGGGATACGCAGTATTTT. Full variable domain (rest looked up from reference TRBV7-9 and TRBJ2-3): DTGVSQNPRHKITKRGQNVTFRCDPISEHNRLYWYRQTLGQGPEFLTYFQNEAQLEKSRLLSDRFSAERPKGSFSTLEIQRTEQGDSAMYLCASSLARDTQYFGPGTRLTVL.